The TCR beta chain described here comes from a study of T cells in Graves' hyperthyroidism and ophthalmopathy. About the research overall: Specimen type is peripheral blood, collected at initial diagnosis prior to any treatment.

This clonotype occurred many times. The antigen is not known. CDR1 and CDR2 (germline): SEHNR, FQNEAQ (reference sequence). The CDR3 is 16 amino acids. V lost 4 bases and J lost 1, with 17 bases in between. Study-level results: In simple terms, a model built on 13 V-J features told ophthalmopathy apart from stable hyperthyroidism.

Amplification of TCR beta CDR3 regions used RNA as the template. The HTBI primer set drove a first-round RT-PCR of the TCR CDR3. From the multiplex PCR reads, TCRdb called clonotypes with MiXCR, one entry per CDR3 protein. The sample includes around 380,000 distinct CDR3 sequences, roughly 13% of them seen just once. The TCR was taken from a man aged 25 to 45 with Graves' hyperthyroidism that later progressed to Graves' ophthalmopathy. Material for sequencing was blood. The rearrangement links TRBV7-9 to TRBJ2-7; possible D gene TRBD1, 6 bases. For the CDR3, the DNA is TGTGCCAGCAGCTCTGGTCAGGGGATCCTATCCTACGAGCAGTACTTC. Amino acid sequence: CASSSGQGILSYEQYF.